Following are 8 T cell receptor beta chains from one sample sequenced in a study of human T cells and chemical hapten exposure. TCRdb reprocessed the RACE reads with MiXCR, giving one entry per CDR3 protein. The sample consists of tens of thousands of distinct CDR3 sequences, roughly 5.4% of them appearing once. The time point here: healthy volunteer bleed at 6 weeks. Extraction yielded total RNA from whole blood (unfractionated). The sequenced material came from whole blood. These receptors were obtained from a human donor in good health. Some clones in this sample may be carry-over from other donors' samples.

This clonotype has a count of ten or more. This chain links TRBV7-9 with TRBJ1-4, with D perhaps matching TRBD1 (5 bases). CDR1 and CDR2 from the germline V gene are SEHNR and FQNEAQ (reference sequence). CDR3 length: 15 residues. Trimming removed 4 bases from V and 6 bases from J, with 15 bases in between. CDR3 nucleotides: TGTGCCAGCAGCTCCCCAGGGAAGAGGGATGAAAAACTGTTTTTT. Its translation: CASSSPGKRDEKLFF.

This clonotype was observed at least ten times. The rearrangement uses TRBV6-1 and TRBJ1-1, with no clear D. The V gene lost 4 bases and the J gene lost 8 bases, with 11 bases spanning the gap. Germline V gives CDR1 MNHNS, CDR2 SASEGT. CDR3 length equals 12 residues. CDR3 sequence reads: CASSGLTVEAFF. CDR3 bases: TGTGCCAGCAGTGGCCTGACGGTCGAAGCTTTCTTT.

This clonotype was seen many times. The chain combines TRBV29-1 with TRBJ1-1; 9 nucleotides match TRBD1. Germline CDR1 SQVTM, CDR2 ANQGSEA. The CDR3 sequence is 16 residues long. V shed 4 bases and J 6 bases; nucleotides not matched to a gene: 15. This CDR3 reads CSVGPGQGSIGAEAFF. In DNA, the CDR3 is TGCAGCGTTGGGCCGGGACAGGGAAGTATAGGCGCTGAAGCTTTCTTT. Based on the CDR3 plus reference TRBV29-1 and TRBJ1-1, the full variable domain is SAVISQKPSRDICQRGTSLTIQCQVDSQVTMMFWYRQQPGQSLTLIATANQGSEATYESGFVIDKFPISRPNLTFSTLTVSNMSPEDSSIYLCSVGPGQGSIGAEAFFGQGTRLTVV.

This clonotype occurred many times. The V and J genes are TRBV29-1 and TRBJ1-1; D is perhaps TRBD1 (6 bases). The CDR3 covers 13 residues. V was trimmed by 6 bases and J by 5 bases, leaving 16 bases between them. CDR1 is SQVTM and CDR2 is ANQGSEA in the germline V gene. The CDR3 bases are TGCAGCGTGGGGGGGGGCGAGAGGACTGAAGCTTTCTTT. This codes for CSVGGGERTEAFF.

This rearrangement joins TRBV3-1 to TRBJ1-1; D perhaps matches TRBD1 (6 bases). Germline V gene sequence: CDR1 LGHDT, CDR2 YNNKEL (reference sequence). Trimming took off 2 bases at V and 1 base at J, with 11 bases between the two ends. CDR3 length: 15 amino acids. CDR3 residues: CASSQIGGTNTEAFF. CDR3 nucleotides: TGTGCCAGCAGCCAAATAGGGGGAACGAACACTGAAGCTTTCTTT.

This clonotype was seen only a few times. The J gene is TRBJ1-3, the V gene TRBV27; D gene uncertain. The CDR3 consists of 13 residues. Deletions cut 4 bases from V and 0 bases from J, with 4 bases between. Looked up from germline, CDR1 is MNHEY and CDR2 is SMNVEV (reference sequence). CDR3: CASSSFSGNTIYF. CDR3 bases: TGTGCCAGCAGTTCCTTCTCTGGAAACACCATATATTTT.

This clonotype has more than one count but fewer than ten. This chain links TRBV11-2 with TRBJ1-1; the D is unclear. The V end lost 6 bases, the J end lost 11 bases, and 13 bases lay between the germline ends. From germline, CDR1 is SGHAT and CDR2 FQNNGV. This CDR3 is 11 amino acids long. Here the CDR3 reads CASRLTNLAFF. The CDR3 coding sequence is TGTGCCAGCAGGTTAACTAACCTGGCTTTCTTT.

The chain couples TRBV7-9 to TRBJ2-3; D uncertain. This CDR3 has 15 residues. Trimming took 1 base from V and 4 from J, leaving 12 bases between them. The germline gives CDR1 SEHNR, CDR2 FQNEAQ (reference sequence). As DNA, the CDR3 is TGTGCCAGCAGCTTAGAAGGCGTCCGGGCAGATACGCAGTATTTT. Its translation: CASSLEGVRADTQYF. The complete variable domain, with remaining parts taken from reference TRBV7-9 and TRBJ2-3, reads DTGVSQNPRHKITKRGQNVTFRCDPISEHNRLYWYRQTLGQGPEFLTYFQNEAQLEKSRLLSDRFSAERPKGSFSTLEIQRTEQGDSAMYLCASSLEGVRADTQYFGPGTRLTVL.